This TCR beta chain was sequenced during a study of T cell responses to AZD1222 COVID-19 vaccine. Sequencing used immunoSEQ multiplex PCR; TCRdb keeps in-frame clones, though not all of them. This table has about 48,000 clones, 65% to 90% appearing once. Trimming pared 1 base from V and 1 base from J, leaving 10 bases between. Germline V CDR1 and CDR2: SGHNT, YENEEA. The CDR3 loop spans 16 amino acids. The V and J genes are TRBV11-3 and TRBJ2-2; tentatively, D is TRBD1 (6 bases). Sequences were derived from peripheral blood, sampled 28 days after the second AZD1222 dose. The receptor comes from an adult who received the AZD1222 COVID-19 vaccine. CDR3 protein: CASSLGLTGNTGELFF. In DNA form, the CDR3 reads TGTGCCAGCAGCTTAGGACTGACAGGGAACACCGGGGAGCTGTTTTTT. Full variable domain (remainder filled in from reference TRBV11-3 and TRBJ2-2): EAGVVQSPRYKIIEKKQPVAFWCNPISGHNTLYWYLQNLGQGPELLIRYENEEAVDDSQLPKDRFSAERLKGVDSTLKIQPAELGDSAVYLCASSLGLTGNTGELFFGEGSRLTVL.